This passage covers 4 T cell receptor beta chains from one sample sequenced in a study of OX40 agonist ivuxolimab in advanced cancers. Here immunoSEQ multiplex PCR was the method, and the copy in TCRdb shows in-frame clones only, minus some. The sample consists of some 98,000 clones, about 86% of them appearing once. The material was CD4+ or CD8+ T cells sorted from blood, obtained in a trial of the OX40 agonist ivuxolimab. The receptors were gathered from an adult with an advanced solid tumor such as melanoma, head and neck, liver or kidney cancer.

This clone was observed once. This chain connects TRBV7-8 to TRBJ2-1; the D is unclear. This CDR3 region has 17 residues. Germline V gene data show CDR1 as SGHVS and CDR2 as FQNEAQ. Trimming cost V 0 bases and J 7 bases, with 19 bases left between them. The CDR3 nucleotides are TGTGCCAGCAGCTTAGCGATAATAATCGTACCGGTTAATGAGCAGTTCTTC. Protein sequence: CASSLAIIIVPVNEQFF.

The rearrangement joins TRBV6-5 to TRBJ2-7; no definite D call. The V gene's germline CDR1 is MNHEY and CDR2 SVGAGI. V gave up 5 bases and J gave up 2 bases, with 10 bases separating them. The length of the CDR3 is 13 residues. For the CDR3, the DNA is TGTGCCAGCAGTCGCGACTGGGCCTACGAGCAGTACTTC. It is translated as CASSRDWAYEQYF.

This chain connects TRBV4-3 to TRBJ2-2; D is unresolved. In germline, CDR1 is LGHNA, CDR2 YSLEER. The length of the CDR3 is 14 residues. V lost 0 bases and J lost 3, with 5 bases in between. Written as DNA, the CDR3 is TGCGCCAGCAGCCAAGACAGATACACCGGGGAGCTGTTTTTT. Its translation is CASSQDRYTGELFF.

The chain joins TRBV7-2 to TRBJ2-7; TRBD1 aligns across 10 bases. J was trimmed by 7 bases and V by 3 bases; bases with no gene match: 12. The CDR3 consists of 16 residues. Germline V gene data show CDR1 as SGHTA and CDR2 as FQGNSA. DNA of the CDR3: TGTGCCAGCAGCTTCAACCTACCCGGGACAGGGGAAGAGCAGTACTTC. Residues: CASSFNLPGTGEEQYF.